This entry describes one TCR beta chain. Its recognized antigen is unknown. Within one base of it there is no much larger clone, and no base qualities were kept. This record comes from a study of T cell changes during pregnancy in multiple sclerosis (dated by TCRdb to between 2018 and 2021). In the study overall: The study examined how the T cell repertoire changed over the course of pregnancy in women with multiple sclerosis.

The CDR3 has 12 amino acids, counting the end cysteine and phenylalanine. Solely the CDR3 DNA is kept, with 36 bases framed from the first base. Sequences SGHTA (CDR1) and FQGNSA (CDR2) are obtained from the germline V gene. Deletion took 4 bases off V and 6 bases off J, with a span of 9 bases between the germline ends. The library was generated by the immunoSEQ multiplex PCR assay. Imported from immuneACCESS, the table was reduced by TCRdb to in-frame sequences with V and J called. These copies leave out some clones; in studies compared against another copy, an unresolved V gene accounts for under half, and the cause of the remainder is not known. Within this sample are tens of thousands of clones, with 85% to 95% of them counted one time only. The ten largest clones take up roughly 1% of the sample.

The V and J segments used are TRBV7-2 and TRBJ1-1; there is no confident call for the D gene. The sample was peripheral blood, taken in the first trimester of pregnancy. The clonotype originates from a female donor with multiple sclerosis, enrolled in a pregnancy study. For the CDR3, the sequence is CASSSRGSEAFF. The DNA sequence reads TGTGCCAGCAGCTCACGGGGTTCTGAAGCTTTCTTT.